This is a list of T cell receptor beta chains from one sample in a study of blood T cell repertoires in COVID-19. Generated by immunoSEQ multiplex PCR, the TCRdb table keeps only in-frame clones and is missing some. The sample consists of hundreds of thousands of clones, approximately 85% of them appearing once. Sequencing was done on a sample of PBMCs or T cells enriched from blood (not recorded which). These receptors were obtained from a man aged 25 to 40 who had recovered from COVID-19. Both conserved end residues are part of each CDR3. Fields, in order: V gene, clone size, J gene, CDR3 protein. A clone size is listed for some rows: how often the clone was seen (once, few, many), or a class if it is expanded.

TRBV6-1	.	TRBJ1-1	CASSEYPTGDTEAFF
TRBV10-3	.	TRBJ2-1	CAIGILSGGRYNEQFF
TRBV27	.	TRBJ1-5	CASSLGARNQPQHF
TRBV10-2	.	TRBJ1-1	CASNGDRVTGTEAFF
TRBV6-1	once	TRBJ2-3	CASSEVWGGGTDTQYF
TRBV10-3	.	TRBJ2-7	CAISFGGSYEQYF
TRBV18	.	TRBJ2-7	CASSPTGGPSYEQYF
TRBV6-4	.	TRBJ2-4	CASSDSVDNRSLAKNIQYF
TRBV29-1	few	TRBJ1-1	CSVAGGGRMGAEAFF
TRBV3-1/TRBV3-2	.	TRBJ1-6	CASSQDRGTLHF
TRBV30	.	TRBJ1-2	CAWSVGTGVSYGYTF
TRBV6-5	.	TRBJ1-2	CASSPTVNYGYTF
TRBV3-1/TRBV3-2	.	TRBJ2-7	CASSKTSGGDEQYF
TRBV7-9	.	TRBJ2-4	CASSLAWGSKNIQYF
TRBV11-3	.	TRBJ2-7	CASSSTSEDYEQYF
TRBV25-1	.	TRBJ2-4	CASSESPGQGLAKNIQYF
TRBV3-1/TRBV3-2	.	TRBJ1-2	CASSQWDRHFDYGYTF
TRBV9	.	TRBJ1-3	CASSARPGTGNTIYF
TRBV7-9	.	TRBJ2-7	CASSVREEGEQYF
TRBV9	.	TRBJ1-2	CASRGDTNYGYTF
TRBV11-2	few	TRBJ1-4	CASSLDPSNEKLFF
TRBV18	.	TRBJ1-1	CASSPAGLNTEAFF
TRBV11-2	once	TRBJ1-3	CASSRIDSNSGNTIYF
TRBV5-6	.	TRBJ1-2	CASSFEVFNYGYTF
TRBV6-5	.	TRBJ2-2	CASSRDRYTGELFF
TRBV7-2	.	TRBJ1-3	CASSLSGNSGNTIYF
TRBV19	.	TRBJ1-5	CASSIAQQFNQPQHF
TRBV7-8	.	TRBJ1-3	CASSTYGQARLNTIYF
TRBV7-6	.	TRBJ1-1	CASSMRQIPNGEAFF
TRBV2	.	TRBJ1-6	CANNGDWGSPLHF
TRBV6-5	few	TRBJ1-1	CASSYSFPGATTEAFF
TRBV18	.	TRBJ1-6	CASSPTEIRSPLHF
TRBV5-1	.	TRBJ2-5	CASSLGLTSGGEETQYF
TRBV21-1	.	TRBJ1-5	CASSKAPSFHRGGLNQPQHF
TRBV5-6	.	TRBJ1-1	CASSFLAGTEAFF
TRBV7-8	once	TRBJ2-2	CASSAVTRGNTGELFF
TRBV6-2/TRBV6-3	.	TRBJ2-1	CASSSGGGVFF
TRBV7-3	.	TRBJ2-7	CASSVTGAREQYF
TRBV25-1	.	TRBJ1-5	CASSDTTQESNQPQHF
TRBV7-2	.	TRBJ2-3	CASSPDRGYKTQYF
TRBV10-3	.	TRBJ1-1	CAIRVKEDTEAFF
TRBV3-1/TRBV3-2	.	TRBJ1-1	CASSPMQGQGTRVFF
TRBV9	.	TRBJ1-5	CASSKTGVGQPQHF
TRBV7-9	.	TRBJ1-2	CASSLTGDGYTF
TRBV6-5	.	TRBJ1-2	CASSTRTGMNYGYTF
TRBV11-2	.	TRBJ2-1	CASSQGQTITYNEQFF
TRBV6-5	.	TRBJ1-6	CAATTSYNSPLHF
TRBV7-9	.	TRBJ1-1	CASSLLGRGDTEAFF
TRBV18	.	TRBJ1-5	CASSPSGGSDQPQHF
TRBV29-1	.	TRBJ1-5	CSAAKGEGQPQHF
TRBV5-5	.	TRBJ1-2	CASSLGADANYGYTF
TRBV11-2	few	TRBJ1-4	CASTSGDEKLFF
TRBV9	.	TRBJ1-1	CASSSSPNTEAFF